The clone carrying this TCR beta chain has a single count. Per the original data handling: Reference gene primer amplification in the assay estimated nucleated cell counts. Some clones are missing from TCRdb's copy, which holds only in-frame ones; the method was immunoSEQ multiplex PCR. For V, J and clone size, that table is used; D and trimming come from the DNA. The table lists around 120,000 clones, 85% to 90% of them singletons. These data belong to a study of blood T cell repertoires in COVID-19. The sequence was obtained from a woman aged 55 to 70 with COVID-19, enrolled during active disease. Material for sequencing was peripheral blood.

CDR3 DNA: TGCGCCAGCAGCCAAGATGACAGGGTAGGGGAAAAACTGTTTTTT. This translates into CASSQDDRVGEKLFF. V and J are TRBV4-3 and TRBJ1-4, with 7 bases identical to TRBD1. Germline CDR1 is LGHNA and CDR2 is YSLEER. V dropped 0 bases and J dropped 8; count of bases not matched to a gene: 6. The CDR3 sequence is 15 residues long.